This record looks at one T cell receptor beta chain sequence and its context. Its antigen is currently unknown. V lost 6 bases and J lost 9; bases outside the gene matches: 6. This CDR3 has 14 residues. In germline, CDR1 is PRHDT, CDR2 FYEKMQ (reference sequence). During its preparation, the TCRbeta library received unique molecular identifiers. TCRdb ran MiXCR on the PCR reads and lists one entry per CDR3 protein. The sample lists about a million distinct CDR3 sequences, about 26% occurring once. This sample stems from a study of T-cell reconstitution after alpha-beta-depleted transplantation in children. Notes on the study in general: About two months after transplant, alpha-beta T cells reportedly came from several hundred expanded graft clones. Some patients owed their high day-60 TCRbeta diversity to surviving recipient T cells and thymic progenitors. Fresh T-cell production supplied most of the T-cell counts and diversity seen one year after transplant.

This chain joins TRBV13 and TRBJ2-1; TRBD2 aligns across 12 bases. This sample comprised PBMCs, mostly from graft donor cells, obtained 360 days after TCRalphabeta/CD19-depleted stem cell transplant. This clonotype was obtained from a boy in the first two years of life who had a stem cell transplant for SCID, so the T cells may come from the graft donor. The CDR3 region has the DNA TGTGCCAGCAGGCCTAGCGGGGGGGCCTCTGAGCAGTTCTTC. Protein sequence: CASRPSGGASEQFF.